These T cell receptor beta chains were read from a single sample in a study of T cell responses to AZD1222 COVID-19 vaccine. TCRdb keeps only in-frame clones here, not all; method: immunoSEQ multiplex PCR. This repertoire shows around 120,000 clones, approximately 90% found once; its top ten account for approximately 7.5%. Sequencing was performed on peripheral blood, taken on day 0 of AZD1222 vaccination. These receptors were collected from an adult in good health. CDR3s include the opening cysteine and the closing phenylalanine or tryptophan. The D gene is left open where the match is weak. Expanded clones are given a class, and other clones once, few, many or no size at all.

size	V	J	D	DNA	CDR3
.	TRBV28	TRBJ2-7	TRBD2	TGTGCCAGCACCCCTCTAGCGGGAAGCTACGAGCAGTACTTC	CASTPLAGSYEQYF
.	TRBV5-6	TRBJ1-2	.	TGTGCCAGCAGGTCACGAGACTATGGCTACACCTTC	CASRSRDYGYTF
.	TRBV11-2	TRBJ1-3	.	TGTGCCAGCAGCTTAGGGCGTTCTGGAAACACCATATATTTT	CASSLGRSGNTIYF
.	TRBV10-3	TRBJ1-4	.	TGTGCCATCAGTGGGTCAGGGAGCGAAAAACTGTTTTTT	CAISGSGSEKLFF
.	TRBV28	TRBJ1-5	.	TGTGCCAGCAGTCCATATTCCTTCGATAGCAATCAGCCCCAGCATTTT	CASSPYSFDSNQPQHF
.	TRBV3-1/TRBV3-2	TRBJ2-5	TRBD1	TGTGCCAGCAGCCAGGACGACAGGGAATGGGGGACCCAGTACTTC	CASSQDDREWGTQYF
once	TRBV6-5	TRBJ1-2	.	TGTGCCAGCAGTTACACTCGGAGCTCACCGGAGGGCTACACCTTC	CASSYTRSSPEGYTF
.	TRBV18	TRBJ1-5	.	TGTGCCAGCTCAGAAATGGGCGATAGCAATCAGCCCCAGCATTTT	CASSEMGDSNQPQHF
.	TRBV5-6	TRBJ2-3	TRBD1	TGTGCCAGCAGCCCCGGGACAGGGGGCCGGGATACGCAGTATTTT	CASSPGTGGRDTQYF
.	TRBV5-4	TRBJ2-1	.	TGTGCCAGCAGCCCGGACCCGAGCTCCTACAATGAGCAGTTCTTC	CASSPDPSSYNEQFF
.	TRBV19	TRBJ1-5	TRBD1	TGTGCCAGTAGTATAGACAGGGGGCGGGTTCAGCCCCAGCATTTT	CASSIDRGRVQPQHF
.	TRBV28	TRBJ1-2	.	TGTGCCAGCAGTCCATCCCTCGGCGCAGGGAGGGTCGGTGGCTACACCTTC	CASSPSLGAGRVGGYTF
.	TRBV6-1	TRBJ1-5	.	TGTGCCAGCAGTGACAAACTTACCTCCGGGAATCAGCCCCAGCATTTT	CASSDKLTSGNQPQHF
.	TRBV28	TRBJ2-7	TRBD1	TGTGCCGGGCGGACAGGGGAGGATCGCGAGCAGTACTTC	CAGRTGEDREQYF
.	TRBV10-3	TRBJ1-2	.	TGTGCCATCAGTGAGTCGTTATATAACTATGGCTACACCTTC	CAISESLYNYGYTF
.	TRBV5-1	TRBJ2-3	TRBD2	TGCGCCAGCAGCTTGGGGACTAGTGGAGGGACAGATACGCAGTATTTT	CASSLGTSGGTDTQYF
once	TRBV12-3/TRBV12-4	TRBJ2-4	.	TGTGCCAGCAGTTTAATTGGCGGGAACATTCAGTACTTC	CASSLIGGNIQYF
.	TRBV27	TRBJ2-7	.	TGTGCCAGCAGTTCCTCGACCGGACCCTACGAGCAGTACTTC	CASSSSTGPYEQYF
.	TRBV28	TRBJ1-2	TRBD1	TGTGCCGCTGCCCGACAGGGGGATGGCTACACCTTC	CAAARQGDGYTF
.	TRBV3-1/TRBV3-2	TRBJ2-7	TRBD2	TGTGCCAGCACCGGGACTAGCGGGAGCTCCGAGCAGTACTTC	CASTGTSGSSEQYF
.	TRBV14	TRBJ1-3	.	TGTGCCAGCAGCCAAGCATCATGGGCGAACACCATATATTTT	CASSQASWANTIYF
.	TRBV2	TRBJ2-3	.	TGTGCCAGCAGCTTCCTCCGCACAGATACGCAGTATTTT	CASSFLRTDTQYF
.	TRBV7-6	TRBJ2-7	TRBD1	TGTGCCAGCAGCTTAGCGCCGGGGACAGGTATCCACGAGCAGTACTTC	CASSLAPGTGIHEQYF
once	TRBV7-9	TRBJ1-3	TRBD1	TGTGCCAGCAGCATCTTACAGGGGAGCTCTGGAAACACCATATATTTT	CASSILQGSSGNTIYF
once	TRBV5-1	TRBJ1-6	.	TGCGCCAGCAGTCCCCTGGACGGGGGGCTTAATTCACCCCTCCACTTT	CASSPLDGGLNSPLHF
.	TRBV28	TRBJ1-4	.	TGTGCCAGCAGTTGGGGATGGGCGGAAAAACTGTTTTTT	CASSWGWAEKLFF
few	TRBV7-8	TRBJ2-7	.	TGTGCCAGCAGTCCCGCCTACGAGCAGTACTTC	CASSPAYEQYF
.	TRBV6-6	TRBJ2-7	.	TGTGCCAGCAGTTACGGGGGCTACGGCACCTACGAGCAGTACTTC	CASSYGGYGTYEQYF
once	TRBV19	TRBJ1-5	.	TGTGCCAGTAGTATATCGGACGGAGGCAATCAGCCCCAGCATTTT	CASSISDGGNQPQHF
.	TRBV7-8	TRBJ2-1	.	TGTGCCAGCAGCGGAATTTCGGCGCTTTCCGGGAATGAGCAGTTCTTC	CASSGISALSGNEQFF
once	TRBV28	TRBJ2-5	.	TGTGCCAGCAGTGTCGGAGGCGCAGGGCAAGAGACCCAGTACTTC	CASSVGGAGQETQYF
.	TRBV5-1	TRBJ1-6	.	TGCGCCAGCAGCTTGGCGACAAATAATTCACCCCTCCACTTT	CASSLATNNSPLHF
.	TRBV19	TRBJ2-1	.	TGTGCCAGTAGTATAGATCCGAGATCTGAGCAGTTCTTC	CASSIDPRSEQFF
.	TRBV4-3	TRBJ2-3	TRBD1	TGCGCCAGCAGCCAGACAGGGGGGGATACGCAGTATTTT	CASSQTGGDTQYF
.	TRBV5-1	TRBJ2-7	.	TGCGCCAGCAGCTTGGAAAGGAGAGCCTACGAGCAGTACTTC	CASSLERRAYEQYF
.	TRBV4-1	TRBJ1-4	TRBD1	TGCGCCAGCAGCCAAGGCGGACAGGGAATCTTTGAAAAACTGTTTTTT	CASSQGGQGIFEKLFF
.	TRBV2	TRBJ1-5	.	TGTGCCAGCAGTGCCCACAGGGAAAATCAGCCCCAGCATTTT	CASSAHRENQPQHF
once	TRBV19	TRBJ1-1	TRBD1	TGTGCCAGTATCATGGGACAGGGGGGGACTGAAGCTTTCTTT	CASIMGQGGTEAFF
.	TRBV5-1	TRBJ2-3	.	TGCGCCAGCAGCCCCCAACCGGGACAACGGTCTAGCGGCACAGATACGCAGTATTTT	CASSPQPGQRSSGTDTQYF
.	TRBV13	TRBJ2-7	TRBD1	TGTGCCAGCAGCCCGAGGGACAGTCCTTACGAGCAGTACTTC	CASSPRDSPYEQYF
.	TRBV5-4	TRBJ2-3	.	TGTGCCAGCAGCTTGGTCGGTGATACGCAGTATTTT	CASSLVGDTQYF
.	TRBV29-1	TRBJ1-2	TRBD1	TGCAGCGTGCCTCGACAGGGGCCGGAAGGCTACACCTTC	CSVPRQGPEGYTF
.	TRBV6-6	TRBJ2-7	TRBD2	TGTGCCAGCAGTTACTCGATTGGGTCCGGGGGGAACGAGCAGTACTTC	CASSYSIGSGGNEQYF
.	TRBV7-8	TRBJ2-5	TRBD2	TGTGCCAGCAGCTTAGCCGCCGGGACTAGTGGAGAGACCCAGTACTTC	CASSLAAGTSGETQYF
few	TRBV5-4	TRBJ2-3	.	TGTGCCAGCAGCTTGGAGCGCACAGATACGCAGTATTTT	CASSLERTDTQYF
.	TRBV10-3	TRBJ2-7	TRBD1	TGTGCCATCAGTGAGCCGGGACAGTCCTACGAGCAGTACTTC	CAISEPGQSYEQYF
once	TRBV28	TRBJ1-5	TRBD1	TGTGCCAGCAGCCGGGGACAGTATAGCAATCAGCCCCAGCATTTT	CASSRGQYSNQPQHF
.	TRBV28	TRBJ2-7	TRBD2	TGTGCCAGCAGTCCACTAGCGAACTCCTACGAGCAGTACTTC	CASSPLANSYEQYF
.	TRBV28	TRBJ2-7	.	TGTGCCAGCAGCTCATCTTGGAGAGGGCGGTTCAACGAGCAGTACTTC	CASSSSWRGRFNEQYF
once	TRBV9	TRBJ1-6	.	TGTGCCAGCAGCGTAGATTGGGATAATTCACCCCTCCACTTT	CASSVDWDNSPLHF
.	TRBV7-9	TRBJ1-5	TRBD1	TGTGCCAGCAGCCCCGAGGGGGCTTTGCAGCCCCAGCATTTT	CASSPEGALQPQHF
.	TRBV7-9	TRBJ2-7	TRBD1	TGTGCCAGCAGTCGACAGGGCTACGAGCAGTACTTC	CASSRQGYEQYF
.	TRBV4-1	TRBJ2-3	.	TGCGCCAGCAGCCAAGTCCGGGGTATGAGGGAGCTCGTAGATACGCAGTATTTT	CASSQVRGMRELVDTQYF
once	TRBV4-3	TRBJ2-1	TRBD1	TGCGCCAGCAGCCAGGATGGACAGGGGGCGGTCGGGCAGTTCTTC	CASSQDGQGAVGQFF
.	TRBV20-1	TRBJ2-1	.	TGCAGTGAAAGGGGCATCAATGAGCAGTTCTTC	CSERGINEQFF
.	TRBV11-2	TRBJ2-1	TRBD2	TGTGCCAGCAGCTTAGAGGGACTAGCTTACAATGAGCAGTTCTTC	CASSLEGLAYNEQFF
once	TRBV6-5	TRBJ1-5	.	TGTGCCAGCAGACGGGGCAATCAGCCCCAGCATTTT	CASRRGNQPQHF
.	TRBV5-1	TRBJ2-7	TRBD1	TGCGCCAGCAGGTCCGGGACAGGCCTTTACGAGCAGTACTTC	CASRSGTGLYEQYF
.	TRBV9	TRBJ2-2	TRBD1	TGTGCCAGCAGCGTAGACGGACAGGGATACACCGGGGAGCTGTTTTTT	CASSVDGQGYTGELFF
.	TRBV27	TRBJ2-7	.	TGTGCCAGCAGTTTGGGGTGGACGGGACATTTTACCTACGAGCAGTACTTC	CASSLGWTGHFTYEQYF